The table lists the clone carrying this TCR beta chain with a few counts. Its target is not known. The sample originates from a study of blood T cells in healthy people across ages. General observations from the study: Age advanced and TCR beta diversity per million T cells fell, roughly linearly. Long-lived donors had more naive CD4+ cells and higher diversity than aged donors. Naive T cell percentage and TCR beta diversity correlated strongly.

Alongside a J-beta primer mix, a sample-barcoded 5' primer served in a second PCR lasting about 6 to 12 cycles. Through a template-switch adaptor with 12 random nucleotides, each cDNA molecule received a tag. TCRdb reprocessed the 5' RACE reads via MiXCR and lists one record per CDR3 protein. This table has fewer than 700,000 distinct CDR3 sequences, less than 45% appearing once. The V gene's germline CDR1 is SEHNR and CDR2 FQNEAQ (reference sequence). This CDR3 comprises 19 residues. V gave up 5 bases and J gave up 0 bases, with 23 bases separating them. The chain joins TRBV7-9 to TRBJ2-1; a possible D gene is TRBD2 (6 bases). The specimen was blood. The clonotype was recovered from a man older than 75 in good health. Here the CDR3 reads CASSPRDPDARSSYNEQFF. The DNA of the CDR3 is TGTGCCAGCAGCCCGCGGGACCCTGACGCAAGGAGCTCCTACAATGAGCAGTTCTTC.